This T cell receptor beta chain was captured in a study of blood T cell repertoires in COVID-19. On the study more broadly: Donors in the United States, Italy and Spain gave samples during acute or convalescent COVID-19. Sample material is recorded as cDNA or gDNA derived from T cells, B-cell-depleted T cells, or PBMCs.

Trimming cost V 1 base and J 0 bases; bases outside gene matches: 2. The CDR3 contains 16 residues. The germline V gene has CDR1 MNHEY and CDR2 SMNVEV (reference sequence). Methods used by the authors: Scientists estimated how many nucleated cells there were by amplifying reference gene primers. Assay used: immunoSEQ multiplex PCR; TCRdb lists only in-frame clones, some missing. V, J and clone size reflect that table, while D and trimming were determined from the DNA. The data show some 150,000 clones, with around 85% seen just once and approximately 11% held by the top ten. A Seattle source enrolled patients during active infection and followed them longitudinally.

Sequencing was carried out using peripheral blood. The chain carries TRBV27 and TRBJ2-2, with 7 bases that match TRBD1. The receptor comes from a woman aged 55-70 years with COVID-19, enrolled during active disease. For the CDR3, the DNA is TGTGCCAGCAGTTTATATCAGGGGGCGAACACCGGGGAGCTGTTTTTT. It is translated as CASSLYQGANTGELFF.